This TCR beta chain was sequenced for a study of T cells in Graves' hyperthyroidism and ophthalmopathy. Germline V lookup: CDR1 DFQATT, CDR2 SNEGSKA (reference sequence). CDR3 length: 16 residues. V trimming: 3 bases; J trimming: 0 bases; junction bases outside the gene matches: 5. What was amplified from RNA transcripts were TCR beta CDR3 regions. First-round RT-PCR targeting the TCR CDR3 was performed with the HTBI primer set. Using its own MiXCR run on the multiplex PCR reads, TCRdb lists one record per CDR3 protein. The table records some 350,000 distinct CDR3 sequences, more than 15% of them present only once. This clonotype showed up just a few times. With a duration under 2 months, the hyperthyroidism was newly diagnosed in patients aged 18 to 65.

Sequences were obtained from blood. V is TRBV20-1 and J is TRBJ2-1, with 10 bases fitting TRBD2. The sequence derives from a woman between 18 and 29 years old with Graves' hyperthyroidism that later progressed to Graves' ophthalmopathy. CDR3 coding DNA: TGCAGTGCTAGTGCCCGGACTAGCGGCTCCTACAATGAGCAGTTCTTC. This encodes CSASARTSGSYNEQFF.